This T cell receptor (beta chain) was profiled in a study of control samples from healthy donors and cancer patients. Generated by immunoSEQ multiplex PCR, the TCRdb table keeps only in-frame clones and is missing some. The repertoire holds about 110,000 clones, with 88% as singletons. The sequence was obtained from a woman aged 55-69 years with lung cancer. The sequencing sample was made of PBMCs.

This chain's CDR3 is CASSDSGRNAEAFF. As DNA, the CDR3 is TGTGCCAGTAGTGACTCCGGGAGAAACGCTGAAGCTTTCTTT. This chain joins TRBV19 and TRBJ1-1; D is unclear. In germline, CDR1 is LNHDA, CDR2 SQIVND (reference sequence). V gave up 5 bases and J gave up 6 bases, with 16 bases separating them. The CDR3 loop spans 14 amino acids.